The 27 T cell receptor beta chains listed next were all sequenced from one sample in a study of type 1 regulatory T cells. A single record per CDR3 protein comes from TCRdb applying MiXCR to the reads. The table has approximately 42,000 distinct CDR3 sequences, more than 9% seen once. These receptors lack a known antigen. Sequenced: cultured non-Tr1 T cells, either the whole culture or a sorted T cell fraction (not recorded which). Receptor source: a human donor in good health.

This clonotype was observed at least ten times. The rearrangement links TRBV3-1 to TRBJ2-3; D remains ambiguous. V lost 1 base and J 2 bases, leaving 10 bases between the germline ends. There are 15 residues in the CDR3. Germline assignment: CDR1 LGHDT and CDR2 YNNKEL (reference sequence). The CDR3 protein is CASSQGQAPTDTQYF. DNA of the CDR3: TGTGCCAGCAGCCAAGGGCAGGCCCCCACAGATACGCAGTATTTT.

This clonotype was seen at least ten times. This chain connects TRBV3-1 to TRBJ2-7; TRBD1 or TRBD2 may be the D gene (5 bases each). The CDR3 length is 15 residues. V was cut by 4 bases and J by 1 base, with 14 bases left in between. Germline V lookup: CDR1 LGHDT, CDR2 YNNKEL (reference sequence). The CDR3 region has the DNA TGTGCCAGCAGCCCGGCAGGGACCCTTTCCTACGAGCAGTACTTC. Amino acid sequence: CASSPAGTLSYEQYF.

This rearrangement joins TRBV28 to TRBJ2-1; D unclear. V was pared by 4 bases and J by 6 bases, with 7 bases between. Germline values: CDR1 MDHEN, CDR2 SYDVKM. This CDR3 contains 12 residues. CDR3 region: CASSSSGNEQFF. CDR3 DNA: TGTGCCAGCAGTTCCTCGGGCAATGAGCAGTTCTTC. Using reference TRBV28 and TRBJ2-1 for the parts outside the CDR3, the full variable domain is DVKVTQSSRYLVKRTGEKVFLECVQDMDHENMFWYRQDPGLGLRLIYFSYDVKMKEKGDIPEGYSVSREKKERFSLILESASTNQTSMYLCASSSSGNEQFFGPGTRLTVL.

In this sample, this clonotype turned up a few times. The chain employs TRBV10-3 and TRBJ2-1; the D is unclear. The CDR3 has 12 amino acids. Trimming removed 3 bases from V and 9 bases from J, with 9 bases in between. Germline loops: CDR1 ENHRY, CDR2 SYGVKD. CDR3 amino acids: CAISEKKLEQFF. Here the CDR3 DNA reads TGTGCCATCAGTGAAAAGAAGCTTGAGCAGTTCTTC.

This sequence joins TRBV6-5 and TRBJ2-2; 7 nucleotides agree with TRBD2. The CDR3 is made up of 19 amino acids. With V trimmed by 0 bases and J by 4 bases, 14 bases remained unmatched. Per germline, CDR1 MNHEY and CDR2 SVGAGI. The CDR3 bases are TGTGCCAGCAGTTACTCGACCGGGTGGGCGGGAGCACTCACCGGGGAGCTGTTTTTT. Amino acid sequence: CASSYSTGWAGALTGELFF.

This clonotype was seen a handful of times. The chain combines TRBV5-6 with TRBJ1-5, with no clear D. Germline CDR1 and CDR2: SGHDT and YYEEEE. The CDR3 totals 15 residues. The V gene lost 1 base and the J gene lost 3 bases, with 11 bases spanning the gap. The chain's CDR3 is CASSLMTGNNQPQHF. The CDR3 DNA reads TGTGCCAGCAGCTTGATGACGGGTAACAATCAGCCCCAGCATTTT.

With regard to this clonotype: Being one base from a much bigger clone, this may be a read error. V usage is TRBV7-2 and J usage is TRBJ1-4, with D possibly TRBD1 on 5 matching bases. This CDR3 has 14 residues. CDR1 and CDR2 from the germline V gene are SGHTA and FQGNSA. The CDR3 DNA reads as TGTGCCAACAGCGTTGTAGGGGCCGGGGAAAAACTGTTTTTT. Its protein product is CANSVVGAGEKLFF.

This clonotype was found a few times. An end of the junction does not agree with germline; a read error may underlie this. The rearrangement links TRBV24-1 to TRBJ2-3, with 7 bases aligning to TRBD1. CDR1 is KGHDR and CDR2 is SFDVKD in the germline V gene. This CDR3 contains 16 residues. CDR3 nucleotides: TGTGCCGCCAGTGGTCCGAGGACAGGAGCCACAGATACGCAGTATTTT. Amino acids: CAASGPRTGATDTQYF.

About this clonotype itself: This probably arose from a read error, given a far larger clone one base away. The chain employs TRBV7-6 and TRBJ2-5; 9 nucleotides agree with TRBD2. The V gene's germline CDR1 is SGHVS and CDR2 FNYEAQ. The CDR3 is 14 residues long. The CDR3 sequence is CASSFASGNNEQYF. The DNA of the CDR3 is TGTGCTAGCAGCTTCGCTAGCGGGAACAATGAGCAGTACTTC.

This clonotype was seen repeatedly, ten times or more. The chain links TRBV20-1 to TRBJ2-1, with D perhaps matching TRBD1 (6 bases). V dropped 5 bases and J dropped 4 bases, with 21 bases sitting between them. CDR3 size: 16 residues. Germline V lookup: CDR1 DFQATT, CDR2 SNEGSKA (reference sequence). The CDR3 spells CSASQWGQTLYNEQFF. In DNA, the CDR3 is TGCAGTGCTTCTCAGTGGGGGCAGACACTTTACAATGAGCAGTTCTTC.

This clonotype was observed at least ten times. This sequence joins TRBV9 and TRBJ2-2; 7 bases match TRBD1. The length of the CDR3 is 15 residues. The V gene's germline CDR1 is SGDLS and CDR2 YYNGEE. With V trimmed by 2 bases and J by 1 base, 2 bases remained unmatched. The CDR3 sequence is CASSVRTGNTGELFF. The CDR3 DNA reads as TGTGCCAGCAGCGTGAGGACAGGGAACACCGGGGAGCTGTTTTTT.

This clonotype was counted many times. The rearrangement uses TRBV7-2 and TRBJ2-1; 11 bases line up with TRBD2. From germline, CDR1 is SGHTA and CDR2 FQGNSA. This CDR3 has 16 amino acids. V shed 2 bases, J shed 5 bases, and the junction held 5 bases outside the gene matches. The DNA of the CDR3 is TGTGCCAGCAGCTTATTAGGGACTAGCGGAAACAATGAGCAGTTCTTC. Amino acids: CASSLLGTSGNNEQFF.

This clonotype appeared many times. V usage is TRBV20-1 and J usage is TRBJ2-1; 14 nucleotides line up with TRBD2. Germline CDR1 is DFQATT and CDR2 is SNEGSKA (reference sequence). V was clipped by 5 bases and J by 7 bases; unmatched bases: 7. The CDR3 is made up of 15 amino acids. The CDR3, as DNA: TGCAGTGCTGGACTCTGGACTAGCGGGAGGAATGAGCAGTTCTTC. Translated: CSAGLWTSGRNEQFF.

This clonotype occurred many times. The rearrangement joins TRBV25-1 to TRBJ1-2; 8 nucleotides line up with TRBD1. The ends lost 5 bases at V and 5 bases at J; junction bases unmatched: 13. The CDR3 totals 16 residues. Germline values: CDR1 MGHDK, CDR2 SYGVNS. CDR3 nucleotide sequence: TGTGCCAGCAGTCCTCTTGACCAGGGGGCTTGGTATGGCTACACCTTC. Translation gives CASSPLDQGAWYGYTF.

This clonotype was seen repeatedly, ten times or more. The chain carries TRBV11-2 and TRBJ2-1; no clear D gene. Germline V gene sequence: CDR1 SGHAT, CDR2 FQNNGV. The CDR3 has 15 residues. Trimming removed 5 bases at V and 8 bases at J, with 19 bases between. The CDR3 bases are TGTGCCAGCAGCCAAAGGGTCTTTTCGGGCGATGAGCAGTTCTTC. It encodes CASSQRVFSGDEQFF.

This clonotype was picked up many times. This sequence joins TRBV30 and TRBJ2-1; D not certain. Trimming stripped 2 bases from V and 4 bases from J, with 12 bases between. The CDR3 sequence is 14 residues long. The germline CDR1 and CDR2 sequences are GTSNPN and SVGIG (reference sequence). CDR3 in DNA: TGTGCCTGGAGTTCCAGGACGGCTTACAATGAGCAGTTCTTC. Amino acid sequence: CAWSSRTAYNEQFF. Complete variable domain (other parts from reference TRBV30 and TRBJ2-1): SQTIHQWPATLVQPVGSPLSLECTVEGTSNPNLYWYRQAAGRGLQLLFYSVGIGQISSEVPQNLSASRPQDRQFILSSKKLLLSDSGFYLCAWSSRTAYNEQFFGPGTRLTVL.

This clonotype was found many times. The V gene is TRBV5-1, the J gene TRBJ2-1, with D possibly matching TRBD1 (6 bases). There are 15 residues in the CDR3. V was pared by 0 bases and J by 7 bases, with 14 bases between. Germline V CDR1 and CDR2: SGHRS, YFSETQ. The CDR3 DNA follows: TGCGCCAGCAGCTTGGCCGGGACAAACTATAATGAGCAGTTCTTC. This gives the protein CASSLAGTNYNEQFF.

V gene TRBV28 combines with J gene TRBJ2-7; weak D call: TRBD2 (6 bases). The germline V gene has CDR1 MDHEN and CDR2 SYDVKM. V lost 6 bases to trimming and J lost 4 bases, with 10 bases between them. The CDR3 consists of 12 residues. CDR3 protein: CASRASAYEQYF. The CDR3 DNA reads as TGTGCCAGCAGAGCTAGCGCGTACGAGCAGTACTTC.

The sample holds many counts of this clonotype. DNA of the CDR3: TGTGCCGGTACATTAAGTTTTGGAGAAAAACTGTTTTTT. Protein product: CAGTLSFGEKLFF. V gene TRBV30 combines with J gene TRBJ1-4; D uncertain. The CDR3 spans 13 residues. The germline V gene has CDR1 GTSNPN and CDR2 SVGIG (reference sequence). Trimming removed 8 bases at V and 8 bases at J, with 18 bases between.

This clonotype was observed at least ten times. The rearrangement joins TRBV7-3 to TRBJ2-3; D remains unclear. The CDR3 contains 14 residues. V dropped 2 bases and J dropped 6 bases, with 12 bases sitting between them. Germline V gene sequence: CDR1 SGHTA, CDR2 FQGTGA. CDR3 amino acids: CASSLGIPPDTQYF. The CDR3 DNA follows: TGTGCCAGCAGCTTAGGGATACCGCCGGATACGCAGTATTTT.

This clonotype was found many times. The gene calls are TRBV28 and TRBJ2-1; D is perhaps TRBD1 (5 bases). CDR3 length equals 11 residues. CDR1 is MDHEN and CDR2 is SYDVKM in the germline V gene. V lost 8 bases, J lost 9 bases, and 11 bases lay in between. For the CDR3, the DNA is TGTGCCAGCTCCGGACATTTTGAGCAGTTCTTC. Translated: CASSGHFEQFF.

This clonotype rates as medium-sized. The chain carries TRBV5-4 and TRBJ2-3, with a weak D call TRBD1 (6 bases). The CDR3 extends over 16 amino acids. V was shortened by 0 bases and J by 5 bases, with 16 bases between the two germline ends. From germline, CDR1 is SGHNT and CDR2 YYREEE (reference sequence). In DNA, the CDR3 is TGTGCCAGCAGCTTGGAGAGGGAACAGGGCGTAGATACGCAGTATTTT. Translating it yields CASSLEREQGVDTQYF.

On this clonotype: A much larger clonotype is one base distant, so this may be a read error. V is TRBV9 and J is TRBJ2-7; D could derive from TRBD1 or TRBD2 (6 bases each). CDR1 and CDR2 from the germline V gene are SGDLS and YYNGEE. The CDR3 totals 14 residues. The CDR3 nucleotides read TGTGCCAGCAGCCGGGGCGGGACATCCTACGAGCAGTGCTTC. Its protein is CASSRGGTSYEQCF.

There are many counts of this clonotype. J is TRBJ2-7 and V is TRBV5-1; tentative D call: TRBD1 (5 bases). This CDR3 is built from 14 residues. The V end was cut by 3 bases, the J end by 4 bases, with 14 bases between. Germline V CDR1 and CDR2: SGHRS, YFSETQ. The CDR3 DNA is TGCGCCAGCAGCTCACAGGCCTCTTCTTACGAGCAGTACTTC. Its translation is CASSSQASSYEQYF. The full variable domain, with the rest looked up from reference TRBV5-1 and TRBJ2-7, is KAGVTQTPRYLIKTRGQQVTLSCSPISGHRSVSWYQQTPGQGLQFLFEYFSETQRNKGNFPGRFSGRQFSNSRSEMNVSTLELGDSALYLCASSSQASSYEQYFGPGTRLTVT.

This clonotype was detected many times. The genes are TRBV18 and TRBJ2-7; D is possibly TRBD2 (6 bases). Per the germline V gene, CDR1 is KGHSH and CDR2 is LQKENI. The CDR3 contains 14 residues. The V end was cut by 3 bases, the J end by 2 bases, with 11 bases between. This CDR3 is CASSPGTQTYEQYF. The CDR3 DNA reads TGTGCCAGCTCACCCGGGACTCAGACCTACGAGCAGTACTTC.

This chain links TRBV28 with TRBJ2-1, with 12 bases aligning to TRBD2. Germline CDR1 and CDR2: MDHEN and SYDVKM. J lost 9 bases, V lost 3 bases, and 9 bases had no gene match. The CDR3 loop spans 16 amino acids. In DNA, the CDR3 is TGTGCCAGCAGTTTTGTAGGGTCTAGCGGGAGGGGTGAGCAGTTCTTC. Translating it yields CASSFVGSSGRGEQFF.

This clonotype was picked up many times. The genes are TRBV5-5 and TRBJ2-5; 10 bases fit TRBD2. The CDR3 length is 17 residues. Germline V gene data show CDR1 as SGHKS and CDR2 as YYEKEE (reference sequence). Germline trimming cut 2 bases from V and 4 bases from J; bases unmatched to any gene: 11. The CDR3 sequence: CASSLGTSATSRETQYF. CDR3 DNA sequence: TGTGCCAGCAGCTTAGGGACTAGCGCAACCAGTCGAGAGACCCAGTACTTC.